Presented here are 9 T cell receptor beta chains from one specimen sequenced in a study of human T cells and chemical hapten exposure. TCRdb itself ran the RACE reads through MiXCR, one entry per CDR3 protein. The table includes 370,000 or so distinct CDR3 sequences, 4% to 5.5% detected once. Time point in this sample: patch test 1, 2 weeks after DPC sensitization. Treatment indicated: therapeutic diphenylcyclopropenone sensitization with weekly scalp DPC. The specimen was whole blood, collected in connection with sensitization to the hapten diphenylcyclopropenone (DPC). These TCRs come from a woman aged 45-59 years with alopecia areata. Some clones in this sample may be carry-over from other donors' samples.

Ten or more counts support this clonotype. The CDR3 DNA follows: TGCGCCAGCAGCCAGCTAGCGGGGGGGCTGAATGAGCAGTTCTTC. Translated: CASSQLAGGLNEQFF. V gene TRBV4-1 combines with J gene TRBJ2-1; 12 bases agree with TRBD2. Germline CDR1 MGHRA, CDR2 YSYEKL. J lost 7 bases, V lost 3 bases, and 4 bases had no gene match. There are 15 residues in the CDR3.

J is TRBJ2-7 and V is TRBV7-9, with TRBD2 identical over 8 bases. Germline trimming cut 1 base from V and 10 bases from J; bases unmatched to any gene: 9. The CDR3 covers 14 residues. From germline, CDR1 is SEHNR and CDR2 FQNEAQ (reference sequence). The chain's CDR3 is CASSLGATSGAQYF. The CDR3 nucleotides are TGTGCCAGCAGCTTAGGGGCCACTAGCGGAGCTCAGTACTTC.

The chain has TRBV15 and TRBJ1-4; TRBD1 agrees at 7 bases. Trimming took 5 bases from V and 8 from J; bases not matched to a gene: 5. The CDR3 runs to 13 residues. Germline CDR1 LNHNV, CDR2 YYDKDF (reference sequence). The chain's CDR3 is CATSGIQGEKLFF. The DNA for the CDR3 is TGTGCCACCAGCGGTATACAGGGGGAAAAACTGTTTTTT.

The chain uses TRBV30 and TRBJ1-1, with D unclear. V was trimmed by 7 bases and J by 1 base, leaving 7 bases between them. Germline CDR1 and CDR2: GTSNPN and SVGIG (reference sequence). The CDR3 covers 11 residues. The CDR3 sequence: CAYGENTEAFF. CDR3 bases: TGTGCCTATGGGGAGAACACTGAAGCTTTCTTT.

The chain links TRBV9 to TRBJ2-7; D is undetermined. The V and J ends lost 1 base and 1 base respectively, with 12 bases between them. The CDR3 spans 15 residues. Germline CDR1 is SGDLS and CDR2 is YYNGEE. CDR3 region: CASSVTADSSYEQYF. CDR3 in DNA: TGTGCCAGCAGCGTAACGGCTGACTCGTCCTACGAGCAGTACTTC. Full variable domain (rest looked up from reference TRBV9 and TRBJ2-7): DSGVTQTPKHLITATGQRVTLRCSPRSGDLSVYWYQQSLDQGLQFLIQYYNGEERAKGNILERFSAQQFPDLHSELNLSSLELGDSALYFCASSVTADSSYEQYFGPGTRLTVT.

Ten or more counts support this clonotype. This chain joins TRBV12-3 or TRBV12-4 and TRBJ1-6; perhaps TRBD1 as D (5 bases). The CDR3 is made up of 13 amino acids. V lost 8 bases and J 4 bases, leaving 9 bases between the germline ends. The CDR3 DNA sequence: TGTGCCAGCTGGGGACGGTATAATTCACCCCTCCACTTT. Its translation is CASWGRYNSPLHF.

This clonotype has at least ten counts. CDR3 loop: CSARVAPQLSEQYF. The DNA for the CDR3 is TGCAGTGCTAGAGTGGCACCCCAGCTCTCCGAGCAGTACTTC. The chain employs TRBV20-1 and TRBJ2-7; D gene ambiguous. This CDR3 spans 14 amino acids. V was cut by 1 base and J by 6 bases, with 16 bases left in between. Germline values: CDR1 DFQATT, CDR2 SNEGSKA (reference sequence).

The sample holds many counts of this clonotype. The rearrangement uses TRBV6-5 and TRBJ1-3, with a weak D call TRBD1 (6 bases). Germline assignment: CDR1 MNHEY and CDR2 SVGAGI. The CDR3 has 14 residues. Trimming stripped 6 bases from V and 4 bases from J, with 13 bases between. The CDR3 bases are TGTGCCAGCAGACAGGGCCCGGTCGGAAACACCATATATTTT. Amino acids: CASRQGPVGNTIYF.

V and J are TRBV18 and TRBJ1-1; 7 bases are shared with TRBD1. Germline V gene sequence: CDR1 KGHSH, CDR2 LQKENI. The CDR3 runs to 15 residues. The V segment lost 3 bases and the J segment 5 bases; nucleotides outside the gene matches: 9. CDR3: CASSPFSGQRTEAFF. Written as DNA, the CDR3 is TGTGCCAGCTCACCTTTCTCGGGACAGCGGACTGAAGCTTTCTTT.